Shown below are 25 T cell receptor beta chains from a single sample sequenced in a study of T-cell reconstitution after alpha-beta-depleted transplantation in children. The authors prepared the TCRbeta library with unique molecular identifiers. MiXCR was run by TCRdb on the PCR reads, yielding one entry per CDR3 protein. The data show 330,000 or so distinct CDR3 sequences, 10% seen once. This sample comprised PBMCs from the stem cell graft donor, obtained from the stem cell graft. These receptors were collected from a human donor who donated a stem cell graft to a child with acute lymphoblastic leukemia.

The CDR3: CSARLLASYEQYF. The CDR3 DNA is TGCAGTGCTAGACTACTAGCATCCTACGAGCAGTACTTC. The chain uses TRBV20-1 and TRBJ2-7; possibly TRBD2 for D (6 bases). Trimming pared 2 bases from V and 1 base from J, leaving 9 bases between. This CDR3 has 13 amino acids. CDR1 is DFQATT, CDR2 SNEGSKA, per germline (reference sequence).

This clonotype has a handful of counts. V usage is TRBV11-2 and J usage is TRBJ2-1; 13 nucleotides match TRBD2. CDR1 is SGHAT and CDR2 is FQNNGV in the germline V gene. The CDR3 consists of 15 residues. Unmatched junction bases numbered 3, after V lost 4 bases and J lost 6 bases. The chain's CDR3 is CASSSGTSGVNEQFF. CDR3 bases: TGTGCCAGCAGCTCCGGGACTAGCGGGGTCAATGAGCAGTTCTTC.

This clonotype was detected only a few times. The chain is built from TRBV28 and TRBJ2-5; no firm D call. The germline V gene has CDR1 MDHEN and CDR2 SYDVKM. The V end was cut by 3 bases, the J end by 5 bases, with 7 bases between. The CDR3 totals 12 residues. This chain's CDR3 is CASSLIRETQYF. Written as DNA, the CDR3 is TGTGCCAGCAGTTTGATCCGGGAGACCCAGTACTTC.

This chain uses TRBV20-1 with TRBJ2-7; 10 bases are shared with TRBD2. The germline gives CDR1 DFQATT, CDR2 SNEGSKA (reference sequence). The ends lost 3 bases at V and 3 bases at J; junction bases unmatched: 11. CDR3 size: 16 residues. The CDR3 bases are TGCAGTGCTAGGGCCTTGACTAGCGGGTGGGGCTACGAGCAGTACTTC. It specifies CSARALTSGWGYEQYF.

This clonotype was detected only a few times. The chain recombines TRBV7-8 with TRBJ2-5; perhaps TRBD1 as D (5 bases). V dropped 2 bases and J dropped 3 bases, with 16 bases sitting between them. Germline V lookup: CDR1 SGHVS, CDR2 FQNEAQ. The CDR3 has 16 residues. CDR3 bases: TGTGCCAGCAGCTTATCGCAGGGATCAGGCGAAGAGACCCAGTACTTC. Translation: CASSLSQGSGEETQYF.

In this sample, this clonotype turned up a few times. This chain connects TRBV4-1 to TRBJ2-7, with D tentatively TRBD2 (5 bases). The CDR3 spans 15 residues. Per germline, CDR1 MGHRA and CDR2 YSYEKL. The ends were cut back, 3 bases at V and 3 bases at J, with 15 bases in the middle. The DNA of the CDR3 is TGCGCCAGCAGCCAGGGGAAAGAGGGCCTCTACGAGCAGTACTTC. Translation: CASSQGKEGLYEQYF.

This clonotype was recorded at least ten times. This chain connects TRBV7-9 to TRBJ1-1; TRBD1 matches at 7 bases. CDR1 is SEHNR and CDR2 is FQNEAQ in the germline V gene (reference sequence). The junction had 5 bases not matched to a gene; V was cut back by 0 bases and J by 1 base. The CDR3 runs 16 residues. DNA of the CDR3: TGTGCCAGCAGCTTAGCTTACAGGGGCAAGAACACTGAAGCTTTCTTT. The encoded protein is CASSLAYRGKNTEAFF.

The rearrangement links TRBV5-1 to TRBJ2-5; D unclear. The V gene's germline CDR1 is SGHRS and CDR2 YFSETQ. Trimming took off 0 bases at V and 1 base at J, with 10 bases between the two ends. The CDR3 consists of 15 residues. CDR3 coding DNA: TGCGCCAGCAGCTTGGATGGCGGCACCCAAGAGACCCAGTACTTC. Translated: CASSLDGGTQETQYF.

The chain employs TRBV15 and TRBJ2-3, with D possibly being TRBD2 (5 bases). This CDR3 comprises 14 residues. V lost 4 bases and J lost 6, with 14 bases in between. The germline V gene encodes CDR1 LNHNV and CDR2 YYDKDF (reference sequence). The CDR3 here is CATSILVGADTQYF. CDR3 nucleotide sequence: TGTGCCACCAGCATCTTAGTGGGAGCCGATACGCAGTATTTT.

This sequence joins TRBV11-2 and TRBJ2-1; 7 nucleotides agree with TRBD2. CDR1 SGHAT and CDR2 FQNNGV come from the germline V gene. Losses at the gene ends were 0 bases for V and 8 bases for J; bases not matched to a gene: 10. The CDR3 runs to 16 residues. The chain's CDR3 is CASSLDPREAEDEQFF. CDR3 in DNA: TGTGCCAGCAGCTTAGATCCCCGGGAGGCGGAAGATGAGCAGTTCTTC.

This clonotype occurred a few times. CDR3 loop: CASSWDPVNTGELFF. The CDR3 nucleotides read TGTGCCAGCAGCTGGGATCCAGTGAACACCGGGGAGCTGTTTTTT. This sequence joins TRBV5-6 and TRBJ2-2; D is undetermined. V was cut by 3 bases and J by 1 base, with 10 bases left in between. The V gene's germline CDR1 is SGHDT and CDR2 YYEEEE. The CDR3 spans 15 residues.

This clonotype appeared a few times. The CDR3 reads CASSLRLHEQYF. CDR3 in DNA: TGTGCCAGCAGCCTTCGTCTCCACGAGCAGTACTTC. The chain recombines TRBV3-1 with TRBJ2-7; D call uncertain. Germline V gene data show CDR1 as LGHDT and CDR2 as YNNKEL (reference sequence). This CDR3 region has 12 residues. Trimming stripped 4 bases from V and 5 bases from J, with 9 bases between.

The rearrangement joins TRBV15 to TRBJ2-2; D tentatively reads TRBD1 or TRBD2 (5 bases each). CDR1 is LNHNV, CDR2 YYDKDF, per germline (reference sequence). This CDR3 has 16 residues. V gave up 1 base and J gave up 2 bases, with 11 bases separating them. The CDR3 reads CATSRGMGPNTGELFF. CDR3 in DNA: TGTGCCACCAGCAGAGGAATGGGACCCAACACCGGGGAGCTGTTTTTT. Full variable domain (remainder filled in from reference TRBV15 and TRBJ2-2): DAMVIQNPRYQVTQFGKPVTLSCSQTLNHNVMYWYQQKSSQAPKLLFHYYDKDFNNEADTPDNFQSRRPNTSFCFLDIRSPGLGDTAMYLCATSRGMGPNTGELFFGEGSRLTVL.

The CDR3 loop is CASSLGVPGAKNIQYF. The CDR3 bases are TGTGCCAGCAGCTTGGGGGTCCCAGGCGCCAAAAACATTCAGTACTTC. V is TRBV5-6 and J is TRBJ2-4; D uncertain. Trimming removed 0 bases at V and 1 base at J, with 11 bases between. Germline CDR1 SGHDT, CDR2 YYEEEE. This CDR3 has 16 amino acids.

This clonotype was seen a few times. V is TRBV7-6 and J is TRBJ1-1; a possible D gene is TRBD1 (5 bases). Per the germline V gene, CDR1 is SGHVS and CDR2 is FNYEAQ. This CDR3 is 19 amino acids long. V lost 2 bases, J lost 1 base, and 23 bases lay in between. The CDR3 nucleotides are TGTGCCAGCAGCTTACGTGGCAGGGCCTTGAATAGGGGGAACACTGAAGCTTTCTTT. This gives the protein CASSLRGRALNRGNTEAFF. The full variable domain, its missing parts supplied by reference TRBV7-6 and TRBJ1-1, is GAGVSQSPRYKVTKRGQDVALRCDPISGHVSLYWYRQALGQGPEFLTYFNYEAQQDKSGLPNDRFSAERPEGSISTLTIQRTEQRDSAMYRCASSLRGRALNRGNTEAFFGQGTRLTVV.

This clonotype was observed a few times. This chain connects TRBV19 to TRBJ1-5, with D perhaps TRBD1 (5 bases). This CDR3 region has 15 residues. The V gene lost 3 bases and the J gene lost 2 bases, with 11 bases spanning the gap. Germline lookup yields CDR1 LNHDA and CDR2 SQIVND (reference sequence). CDR3: CASSMGTRGNQPQHF. The CDR3 coding sequence is TGTGCCAGTAGTATGGGGACCCGGGGCAATCAGCCCCAGCATTTT.

The genes are TRBV27 and TRBJ2-1; 11 bases match TRBD1. The CDR3 loop spans 19 amino acids. Germline values: CDR1 MNHEY, CDR2 SMNVEV (reference sequence). J was trimmed by 6 bases and V by 6 bases; bases with no gene match: 19. The CDR3 DNA follows: TGTGCCAGCAGGCGGGACAGGGGGAGGCGGGAGGTTTCCCTCAATGAGCAGTTCTTC. Its translation is CASRRDRGRREVSLNEQFF.

CDR3 nucleotides: TGTGCCAGCAGTTTATACACCTTCTCCAATGAAGCTTTCTTT. It yields the protein CASSLYTFSNEAFF. The chain recombines TRBV28 with TRBJ1-1; no clear D. The CDR3 has 14 residues. Trimming shortened V by 1 base and J by 7 bases, and 13 bases separated the two germline ends. Germline CDR1 reads MDHEN; CDR2 reads SYDVKM.

The V gene is TRBV20-1, the J gene TRBJ1-2; perhaps TRBD1 as D (6 bases). The V gene's germline CDR1 is DFQATT and CDR2 SNEGSKA (reference sequence). Deletions cut 1 base from V and 2 bases from J, with 11 bases between. The CDR3 consists of 14 residues. The CDR3, as DNA: TGCAGTGCTAGAGGGGGGCAACGGAACTATGGCTACACCTTC. Protein: CSARGGQRNYGYTF.

The table lists this clonotype with many counts. The J gene is TRBJ2-1, the V gene TRBV28; D possibly uses TRBD1 or TRBD2 (6 bases each). The germline gives CDR1 MDHEN, CDR2 SYDVKM. The CDR3 has 16 residues. V was trimmed by 1 base and J by 3 bases, leaving 13 bases between them. In DNA form, the CDR3 reads TGTGCCAGCAGTTTATCGGAGGGGGGCTACTACAATGAGCAGTTCTTC. Its translation is CASSLSEGGYYNEQFF.

This clonotype was seen a handful of times. V usage is TRBV13 and J usage is TRBJ2-7; the D is unclear. Deletions cut 2 bases from V and 1 base from J, with 9 bases between. Germline lookup yields CDR1 PRHDT and CDR2 FYEKMQ (reference sequence). The CDR3 has 14 amino acids. The CDR3 DNA reads TGTGCCAGCAGCTTAAAAGGGTCTTCCTACGAGCAGTACTTC. This translates into CASSLKGSSYEQYF.

The sample holds a few counts of this clonotype. The rearrangement joins TRBV5-1 to TRBJ2-1, with 10 bases matching TRBD2. Per germline, CDR1 SGHRS and CDR2 YFSETQ. CDR3 length: 16 residues. Unmatched junction bases numbered 6, after V lost 4 bases and J lost 2 bases. The CDR3 is CASSAQTSGAYNEQFF. The CDR3 DNA reads TGCGCCAGCAGCGCCCAAACTAGCGGGGCCTACAATGAGCAGTTCTTC.

This clonotype was found a few times. The chain carries TRBV4-1 and TRBJ2-5; weak D call: TRBD1 (6 bases). CDR3 length: 14 residues. Germline V gene data show CDR1 as MGHRA and CDR2 as YSYEKL. V shed 6 bases and J shed 0 bases, with 11 bases lying between them. The CDR3 bases are TGCGCCAGCAGTATACAGGGTTACCAAGAGACCCAGTACTTC. Protein sequence: CASSIQGYQETQYF.

There are a few counts of this clonotype. The V and J genes are TRBV6-2 or TRBV6-3 and TRBJ1-2; D is possibly TRBD1 (6 bases). Germline loops: CDR1 MNHEY, CDR2 SVGEGT. With 11 bases removed from V and 8 bases from J, the gap between germline ends came to 27 bases. This CDR3 has 15 residues. CDR3 sequence (DNA): TGTGCCGCCCGGGACACCGGCGCGGTAGGGAGGGGCTACACCTTC. Amino acid sequence: CAARDTGAVGRGYTF.

This clonotype was counted a few times. This chain connects TRBV7-2 to TRBJ2-7; no clear D. Trimming shortened V by 1 base and J by 3 bases, and 4 bases separated the two germline ends. CDR3 length equals 12 residues. Germline V gene data show CDR1 as SGHTA and CDR2 as FQGNSA. This CDR3 is CASSLVFYEQYF. CDR3 nucleotide sequence: TGTGCCAGCAGCTTAGTTTTCTACGAGCAGTACTTC.